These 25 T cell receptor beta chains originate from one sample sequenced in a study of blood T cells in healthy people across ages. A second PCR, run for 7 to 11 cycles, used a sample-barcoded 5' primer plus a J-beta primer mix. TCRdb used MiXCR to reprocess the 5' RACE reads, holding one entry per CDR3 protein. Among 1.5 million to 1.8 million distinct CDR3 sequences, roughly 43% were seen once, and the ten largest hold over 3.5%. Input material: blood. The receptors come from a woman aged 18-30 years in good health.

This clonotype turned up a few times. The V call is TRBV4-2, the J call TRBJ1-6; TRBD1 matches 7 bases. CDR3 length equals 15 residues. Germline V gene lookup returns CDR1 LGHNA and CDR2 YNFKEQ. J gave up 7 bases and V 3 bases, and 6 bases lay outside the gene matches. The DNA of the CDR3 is TGTGCCAGCAGCCAGAACGACAGGGACAATTCACCCCTCCACTTT. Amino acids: CASSQNDRDNSPLHF.

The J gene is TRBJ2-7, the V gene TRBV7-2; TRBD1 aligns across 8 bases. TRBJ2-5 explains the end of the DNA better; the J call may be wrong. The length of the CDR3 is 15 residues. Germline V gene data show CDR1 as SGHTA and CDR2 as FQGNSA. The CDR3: CASSFLRGRVETQYF. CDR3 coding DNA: TGTGCCAGCAGCTTCCTCAGGGGGCGCGTAGAGACCCAGTACTTC.

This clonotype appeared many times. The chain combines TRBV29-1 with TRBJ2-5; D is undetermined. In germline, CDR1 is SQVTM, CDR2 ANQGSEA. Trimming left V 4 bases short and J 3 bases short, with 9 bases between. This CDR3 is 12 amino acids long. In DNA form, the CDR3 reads TGCAGCGTTGTAGTCGACGAAGAGACCCAGTACTTC. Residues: CSVVVDEETQYF.

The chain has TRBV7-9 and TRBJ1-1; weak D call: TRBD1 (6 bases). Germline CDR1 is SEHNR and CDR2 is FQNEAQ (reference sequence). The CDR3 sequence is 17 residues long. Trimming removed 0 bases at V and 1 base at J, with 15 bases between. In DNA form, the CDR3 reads TGTGCCAGCAGCTTAGCTCGAAGGGGGGCGCCGAACACTGAAGCTTTCTTT. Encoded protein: CASSLARRGAPNTEAFF. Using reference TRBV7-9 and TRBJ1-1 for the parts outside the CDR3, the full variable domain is DTGVSQNPRHKITKRGQNVTFRCDPISEHNRLYWYRQTLGQGPEFLTYFQNEAQLEKSRLLSDRFSAERPKGSFSTLEIQRTEQGDSAMYLCASSLARRGAPNTEAFFGQGTRLTVV.

CDR3 amino acids: CASSQRSSDEQFF. The DNA for the CDR3 is TGTGCCAGCAGCCAGCGCTCCTCGGATGAGCAGTTCTTC. The chain uses TRBV7-9 and TRBJ2-1, with no clear D. CDR3 length: 13 residues. The V end was cut by 5 bases, the J end by 8 bases, with 13 bases between. Germline lookup yields CDR1 SEHNR and CDR2 FQNEAQ (reference sequence).

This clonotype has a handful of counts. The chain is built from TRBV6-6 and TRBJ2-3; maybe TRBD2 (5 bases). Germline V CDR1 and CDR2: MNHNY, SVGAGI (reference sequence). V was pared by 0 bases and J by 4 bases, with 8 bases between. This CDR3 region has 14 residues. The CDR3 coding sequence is TGTGCCAGCAGTTACTCAGGGCGGGCAGATACGCAGTATTTT. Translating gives CASSYSGRADTQYF.

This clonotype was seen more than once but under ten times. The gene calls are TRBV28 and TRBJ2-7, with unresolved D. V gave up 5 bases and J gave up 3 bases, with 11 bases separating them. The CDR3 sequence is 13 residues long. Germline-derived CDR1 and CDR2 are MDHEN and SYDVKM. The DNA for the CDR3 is TGTGCCAGCAGTGTAGACGGAAACTACGAGCAGTACTTC. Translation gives CASSVDGNYEQYF.

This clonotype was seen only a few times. The CDR3 loop is CASSIKTRGRNEQFF. The DNA of the CDR3 is TGTGCCAGCAGTATCAAGACTAGGGGGAGGAATGAGCAGTTCTTC. The chain links TRBV28 to TRBJ2-1; D may correspond to TRBD1 or TRBD2 (6 bases each). The CDR3 is made up of 15 amino acids. Trimming removed 5 bases at V and 7 bases at J, with 18 bases between. Germline V lookup: CDR1 MDHEN, CDR2 SYDVKM.

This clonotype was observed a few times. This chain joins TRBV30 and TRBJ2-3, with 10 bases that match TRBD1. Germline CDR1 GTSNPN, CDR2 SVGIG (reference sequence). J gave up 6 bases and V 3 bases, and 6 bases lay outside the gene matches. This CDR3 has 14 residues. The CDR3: CAWSSGQGEDTQYF. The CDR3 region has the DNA TGTGCCTGGAGCTCCGGACAGGGGGAGGATACGCAGTATTTT.

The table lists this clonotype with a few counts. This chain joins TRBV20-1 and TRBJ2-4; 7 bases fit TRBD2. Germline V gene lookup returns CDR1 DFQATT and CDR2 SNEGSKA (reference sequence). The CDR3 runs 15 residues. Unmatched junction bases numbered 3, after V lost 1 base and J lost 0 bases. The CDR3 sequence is CSARASGLAKNIQYF. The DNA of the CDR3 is TGCAGTGCTAGAGCTAGCGGCTTAGCCAAAAACATTCAGTACTTC.

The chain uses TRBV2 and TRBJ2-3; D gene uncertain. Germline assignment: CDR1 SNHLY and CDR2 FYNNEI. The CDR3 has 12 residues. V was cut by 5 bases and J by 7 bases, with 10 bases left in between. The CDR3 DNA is TGTGCCAGCAGTCCTTCCAAGAATACGCAGTATTTT. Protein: CASSPSKNTQYF.

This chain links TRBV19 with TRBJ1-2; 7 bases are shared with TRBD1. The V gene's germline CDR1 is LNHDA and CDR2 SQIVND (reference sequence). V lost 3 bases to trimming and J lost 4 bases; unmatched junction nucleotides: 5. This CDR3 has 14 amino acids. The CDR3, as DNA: TGTGCCAGTAGTATGGGGGGACAGATCTATGGCTACACCTTC. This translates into CASSMGGQIYGYTF.

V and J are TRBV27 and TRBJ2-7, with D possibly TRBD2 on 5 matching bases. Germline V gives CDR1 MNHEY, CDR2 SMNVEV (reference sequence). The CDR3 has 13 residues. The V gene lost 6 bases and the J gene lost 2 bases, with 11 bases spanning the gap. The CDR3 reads CASRLLGAYEQYF. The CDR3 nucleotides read TGTGCCAGCAGGCTACTCGGGGCCTACGAGCAGTACTTC.

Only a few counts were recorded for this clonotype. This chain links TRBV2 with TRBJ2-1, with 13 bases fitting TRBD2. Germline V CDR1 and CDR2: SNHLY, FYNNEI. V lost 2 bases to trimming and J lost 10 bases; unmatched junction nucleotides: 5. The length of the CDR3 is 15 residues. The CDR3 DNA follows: TGTGCCAGCAGTGAAACTAGCGGGGGGGCGAAAGAGCAGTTCTTC. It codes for CASSETSGGAKEQFF.

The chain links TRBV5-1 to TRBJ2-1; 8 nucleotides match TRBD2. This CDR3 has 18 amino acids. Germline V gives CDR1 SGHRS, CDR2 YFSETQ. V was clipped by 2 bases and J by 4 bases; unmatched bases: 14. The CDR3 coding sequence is TGCGCCAGCAGCTTCATTCGCTTCGGGGGGGCCTCATACAATGAGCAGTTCTTC. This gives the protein CASSFIRFGGASYNEQFF.

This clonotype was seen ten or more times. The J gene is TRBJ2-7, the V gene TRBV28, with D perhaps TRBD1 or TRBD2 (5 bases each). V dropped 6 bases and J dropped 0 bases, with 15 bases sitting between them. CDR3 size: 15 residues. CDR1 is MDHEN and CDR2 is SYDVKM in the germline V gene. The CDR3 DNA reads TGTGCCAGCAGCCAAACCGGGACGGACTCCTACGAGCAGTACTTC. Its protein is CASSQTGTDSYEQYF. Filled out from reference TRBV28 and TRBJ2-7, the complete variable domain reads DVKVTQSSRYLVKRTGEKVFLECVQDMDHENMFWYRQDPGLGLRLIYFSYDVKMKEKGDIPEGYSVSREKKERFSLILESASTNQTSMYLCASSQTGTDSYEQYFGPGTRLTVT.

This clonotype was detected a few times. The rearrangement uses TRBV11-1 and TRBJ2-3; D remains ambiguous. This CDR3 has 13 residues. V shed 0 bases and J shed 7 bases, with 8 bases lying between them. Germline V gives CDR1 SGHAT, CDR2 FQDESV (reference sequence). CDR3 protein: CASSLAPVYTQYF. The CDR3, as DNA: TGTGCCAGCAGCTTAGCACCGGTGTATACGCAGTATTTT.

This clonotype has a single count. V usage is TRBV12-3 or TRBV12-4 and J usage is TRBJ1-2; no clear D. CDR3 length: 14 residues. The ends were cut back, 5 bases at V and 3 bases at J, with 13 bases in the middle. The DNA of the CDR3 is TGTGCCAGCAGTGACCGCCTGGAACACTATGGCTACACCTTC. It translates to CASSDRLEHYGYTF.

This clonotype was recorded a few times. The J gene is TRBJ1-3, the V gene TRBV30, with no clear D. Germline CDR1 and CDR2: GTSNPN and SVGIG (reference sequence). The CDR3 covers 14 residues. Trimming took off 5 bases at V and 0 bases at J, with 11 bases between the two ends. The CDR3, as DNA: TGTGCCTGGGGTCAGGCGCTCTCTGGAAACACCATATATTTT. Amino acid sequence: CAWGQALSGNTIYF.

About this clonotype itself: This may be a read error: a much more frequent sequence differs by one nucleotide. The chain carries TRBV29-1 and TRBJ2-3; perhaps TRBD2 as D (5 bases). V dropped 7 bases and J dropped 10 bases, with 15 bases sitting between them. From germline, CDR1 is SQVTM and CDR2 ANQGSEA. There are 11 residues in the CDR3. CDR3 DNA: TGCAGCGCGGAGGTTGGCGATCCGCAGTATTTT. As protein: CSAEVGDPQYF.

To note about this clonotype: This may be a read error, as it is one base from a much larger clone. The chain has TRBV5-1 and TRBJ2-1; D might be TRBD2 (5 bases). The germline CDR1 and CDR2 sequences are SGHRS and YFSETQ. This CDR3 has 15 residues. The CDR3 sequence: CANSFTSFGYNEQFF. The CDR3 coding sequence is TGCGCCAACAGCTTTACTAGTTTCGGCTACAATGAGCAGTTCTTC.

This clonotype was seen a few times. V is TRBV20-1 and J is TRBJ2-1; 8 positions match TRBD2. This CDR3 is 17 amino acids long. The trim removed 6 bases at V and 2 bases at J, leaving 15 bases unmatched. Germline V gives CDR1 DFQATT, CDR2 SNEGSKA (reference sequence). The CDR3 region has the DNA TGCAGTGCCCGGTCTGCGGGGGGCCCAGGAACCTACAATGAGCAGTTCTTC. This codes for CSARSAGGPGTYNEQFF.

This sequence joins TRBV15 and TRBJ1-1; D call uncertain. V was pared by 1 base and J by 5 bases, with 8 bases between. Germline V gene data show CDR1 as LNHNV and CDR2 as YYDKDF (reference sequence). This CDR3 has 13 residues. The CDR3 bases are TGTGCCACCAGCAGAGGTGAAAGAACTGAAGCTTTCTTT. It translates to CATSRGERTEAFF. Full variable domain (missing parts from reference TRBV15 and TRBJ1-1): DAMVIQNPRYQVTQFGKPVTLSCSQTLNHNVMYWYQQKSSQAPKLLFHYYDKDFNNEADTPDNFQSRRPNTSFCFLDIRSPGLGDTAMYLCATSRGERTEAFFGQGTRLTVV.

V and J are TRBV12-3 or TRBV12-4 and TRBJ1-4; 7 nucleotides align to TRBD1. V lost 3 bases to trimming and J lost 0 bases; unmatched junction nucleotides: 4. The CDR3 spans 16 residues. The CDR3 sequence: CASSLGQPSTNEKLFF. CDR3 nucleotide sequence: TGTGCCAGCAGTTTGGGACAGCCCTCAACTAATGAAAAACTGTTTTTT.

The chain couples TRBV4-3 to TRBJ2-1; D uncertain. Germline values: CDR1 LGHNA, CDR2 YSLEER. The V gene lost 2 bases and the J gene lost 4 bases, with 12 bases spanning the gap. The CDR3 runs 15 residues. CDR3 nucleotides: TGCGCCAGCAGCCAATCGGTAAAAACTTACAATGAGCAGTTCTTC. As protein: CASSQSVKTYNEQFF.